Below are 13 T cell receptor beta chains sequenced from a single sample in a study of sequential checkpoint blockade in melanoma. Treatment of the sample: randomized to nivolumab then ipilimumab (arm A) or the reverse (arm B). Data came from immunoSEQ multiplex PCR; TCRdb stores just in-frame clones and leaves some out. The sample records 16,000 or so clones, 80% being singletons. Here the sequenced sample was CD8+ T cells sorted from blood (inferred from file names), taken from a patient given nivolumab and ipilimumab in sequence. These receptors came from a human donor with melanoma.

V gene TRBV2 combines with J gene TRBJ2-7; TRBD1 matches at 9 bases. From germline, CDR1 is SNHLY and CDR2 FYNNEI. The CDR3 covers 14 residues. V was clipped by 5 bases and J by 4 bases; unmatched bases: 6. The CDR3 reads CASSPGTGLYEQYF. In DNA form, the CDR3 reads TGTGCCAGCAGTCCCGGGACAGGGCTTTACGAGCAGTACTTC.

This clone was seen a handful of times. The chain links TRBV9 to TRBJ2-7, with 10 positions matching TRBD2. With 5 bases clipped from V and 6 bases from J, the junction kept 8 bases outside the gene matches. This CDR3 spans 14 amino acids. Germline lookup yields CDR1 SGDLS and CDR2 YYNGEE. CDR3 sequence: CASSNKAGGREQYF. Written as DNA, the CDR3 is TGTGCCAGCAGTAACAAAGCGGGAGGGCGCGAGCAGTACTTC.

V is TRBV7-2 and J is TRBJ2-7; D uncertain. The V end lost 5 bases, the J end lost 0 bases, and 8 bases lay between the germline ends. Per the germline V gene, CDR1 is SGHTA and CDR2 is FQGNSA. This CDR3 region has 13 residues. The CDR3 is CASSTPSSYEQYF. CDR3 nucleotides: TGTGCCAGCAGCACGCCCAGCTCCTACGAGCAGTACTTC.

The rearrangement joins TRBV27 to TRBJ2-6; maybe TRBD2 (6 bases). Trimming stripped 2 bases from V and 2 bases from J, with 7 bases between. The CDR3 contains 15 residues. Germline loops: CDR1 MNHEY, CDR2 SMNVEV (reference sequence). CDR3 DNA sequence: TGTGCCAGCAGTTTAGGGAGGCCTGGGGCCAACGTCCTGACTTTC. Protein product: CASSLGRPGANVLTF.

This chain connects TRBV29-1 to TRBJ2-5, with unresolved D. The DNA end is more similar to TRBJ2-7, so the J call may be wrong. The CDR3 length is 10 residues. Germline values: CDR1 SQVTM, CDR2 ANQGSEA. The DNA of the CDR3 is TGCAGCGTGCTCGACTACGAGCAGTACTTC. The encoded protein is CSVLDYEQYF.

This chain joins TRBV9 and TRBJ1-3, with D maybe TRBD1 (6 bases). This CDR3 has 17 residues. V lost 3 bases and J 0 bases, leaving 16 bases between the germline ends. Germline CDR1 reads SGDLS; CDR2 reads YYNGEE. The CDR3 here is CASSARPGHSSGNTIYF. The CDR3 DNA is TGTGCCAGCAGCGCGAGACCGGGACATTCCTCTGGAAACACCATATATTTT.

This clone appeared a single time. The V gene is TRBV19, the J gene TRBJ2-3; unclear D gene. In germline, CDR1 is LNHDA, CDR2 SQIVND (reference sequence). The CDR3 totals 14 residues. V shed 3 bases and J shed 4 bases, with 11 bases lying between them. The CDR3 DNA sequence: TGTGCCAGTAGTATGATCGCGGCCGCAGATACGCAGTATTTT. Encoded protein: CASSMIAAADTQYF.

This chain uses TRBV7-9 with TRBJ2-7; no reliable D call. The CDR3 is 11 amino acids. With 5 bases removed from V and 4 bases from J, the gap between germline ends came to 6 bases. Germline CDR1 and CDR2: SEHNR and FQNEAQ (reference sequence). CDR3 region: CASSETYEQYF. In DNA, the CDR3 is TGTGCCAGCAGCGAAACTTACGAGCAGTACTTC.

This chain joins TRBV4-3 and TRBJ2-7; D is perhaps TRBD2 (6 bases). The CDR3 is 14 residues long. With 5 bases removed from V and 5 bases from J, the gap between germline ends came to 16 bases. Germline CDR1 LGHNA, CDR2 YSLEER. The CDR3 protein is CASSEEGLTDEQYF. As DNA, the CDR3 is TGCGCCAGCAGCGAGGAGGGACTGACGGACGAGCAGTACTTC.

The chain employs TRBV28 and TRBJ1-2, with 7 bases aligning to TRBD1. CDR3 length: 20 amino acids. With 7 bases clipped from V and 3 bases from J, the junction kept 26 bases outside the gene matches. From germline, CDR1 is MDHEN and CDR2 SYDVKM. CDR3 sequence reads: CASTTITSDRIKFGDYGYTF. The DNA for the CDR3 is TGTGCCAGCACCACGATCACGTCGGACAGGATCAAATTCGGGGACTATGGCTACACCTTC.

The chain couples TRBV29-1 to TRBJ1-2, with D possibly TRBD1 on 6 matching bases. Trimming shortened V by 5 bases and J by 5 bases, and 12 bases separated the two germline ends. This CDR3 has 12 amino acids. The germline V gene encodes CDR1 SQVTM and CDR2 ANQGSEA. The DNA of the CDR3 is TGCAGCGTTTACGGTACAGGGTATGGCTACACCTTC. As protein: CSVYGTGYGYTF.

This sequence joins TRBV4-3 and TRBJ2-7, with D perhaps TRBD1 (6 bases). The CDR3 covers 15 residues. Per the germline V gene, CDR1 is LGHNA and CDR2 is YSLEER. V was trimmed by 2 bases and J by 4 bases, leaving 15 bases between them. CDR3 nucleotides: TGCGCCAGCAGCCAAAGTACAGGGTTTGCGTACGAGCAGTACTTC. This translates into CASSQSTGFAYEQYF.

This clone has a single count. V usage is TRBV27 and J usage is TRBJ2-7; D is possibly TRBD1 (6 bases). Germline assignment: CDR1 MNHEY and CDR2 SMNVEV (reference sequence). CDR3 length: 14 amino acids. V lost 2 bases and J lost 5, with 13 bases in between. CDR3 DNA sequence: TGTGCCAGCAGTTTAGACCAGGGGAACCACGAGCAGTACTTC. Amino acid sequence: CASSLDQGNHEQYF.